These 27 T cell receptor beta chains share one sample of origin, sequenced in a study of blood T cell repertoires in COVID-19. Profiled with immunoSEQ multiplex PCR; TCRdb holds only in-frame clones, not every one. This sample has roughly 520,000 clones, with approximately 88% found just once. The sequencing input was PBMCs or T cells enriched from blood (not recorded which). The origin of the receptors is a woman aged 40 to 50 who had recovered from COVID-19.

J is TRBJ2-2 and V is TRBV6-1; a possible D gene is TRBD1 (6 bases). The CDR3 contains 16 residues. CDR1 is MNHNS and CDR2 is SASEGT in the germline V gene. V was clipped by 2 bases and J by 5 bases, with 15 bases between them. This CDR3 reads CASSERQARWTGELFF. The CDR3 nucleotides are TGTGCCAGCAGTGAAAGACAGGCCCGGTGGACCGGGGAGCTGTTTTTT.

The chain combines TRBV7-2 with TRBJ2-1; possibly TRBD2 for D (5 bases). In germline, CDR1 is SGHTA, CDR2 FQGNSA. CDR3 length equals 16 residues. V was cut by 1 base and J by 10 bases, with 20 bases left in between. The CDR3 sequence is CASSLVRAGPRGEQFF. The CDR3 bases are TGTGCCAGCAGCTTAGTAAGGGCAGGTCCTAGAGGGGAGCAGTTCTTC.

The chain combines TRBV4-2 with TRBJ1-2, with D perhaps matching TRBD1 (6 bases). Germline-derived CDR1 and CDR2 are LGHNA and YNFKEQ. The germline V and J ends were trimmed by 1 base and 3 bases, with 12 bases remaining between them. The CDR3 contains 15 residues. CDR3 residues: CASSQAQGRDYGYTF. The DNA of the CDR3 is TGTGCCAGCAGCCAAGCACAGGGACGGGACTATGGCTACACCTTC.

This clone was counted a few times. The gene calls are TRBV10-3 and TRBJ1-5; no clear D. V was shortened by 6 bases and J by 2 bases, with 5 bases between the two germline ends. This CDR3 has 12 amino acids. Per germline, CDR1 ENHRY and CDR2 SYGVKD. The CDR3 here is CAISQGNQPQHF. CDR3 DNA sequence: TGTGCCATCAGCCAGGGCAATCAGCCCCAGCATTTT.

The chain links TRBV11-1 to TRBJ2-1; 11 nucleotides align to TRBD2. With V trimmed by 5 bases and J by 5 bases, 5 bases remained unmatched. Germline V gene data show CDR1 as SGHAT and CDR2 as FQDESV (reference sequence). CDR3 size: 15 residues. CDR3 loop: CASSPGLAAHNEQFF. DNA for the CDR3: TGTGCCAGCAGCCCGGGACTAGCGGCACACAATGAGCAGTTCTTC. The full variable domain, its missing parts supplied by reference TRBV11-1 and TRBJ2-1, is EAEVAQSPRYKITEKSQAVAFWCDPISGHATLYWYRQILGQGPELLVQFQDESVVDDSQLPKDRFSAERLKGVDSTLKIQPAELGDSAMYLCASSPGLAAHNEQFFGPGTRLTVL.

The J gene is TRBJ2-3, the V gene TRBV9, with 7 bases identical to TRBD2. V was clipped by 4 bases and J by 8 bases; unmatched bases: 10. There are 14 residues in the CDR3. Germline V lookup: CDR1 SGDLS, CDR2 YYNGEE. DNA of the CDR3: TGTGCCAGCAGCCTGGGGGGGGAAGGGAGTACGCAGTATTTT. It yields the protein CASSLGGEGSTQYF.

CDR3 sequence: CAWSPLRAGGNEQFF. CDR3 coding DNA: TGTGCCTGGAGTCCCCTCCGGGCGGGAGGGAATGAGCAGTTCTTC. This chain links TRBV30 with TRBJ2-1; the match to TRBD2 covers 9 bases. V dropped 2 bases and J dropped 7; count of bases not matched to a gene: 9. This CDR3 contains 15 residues. Germline V gene sequence: CDR1 GTSNPN, CDR2 SVGIG (reference sequence).

The CDR3 coding sequence is TGCGCCAGCAGCTTACAGGGGACCGAAAAACTGTTTTTT. Its translation: CASSLQGTEKLFF. The V and J genes are TRBV5-1 and TRBJ1-4, with 7 bases matching TRBD1. V shed 2 bases, J shed 8 bases, and the junction held 3 bases outside the gene matches. Germline values: CDR1 SGHRS, CDR2 YFSETQ. This CDR3 spans 13 amino acids.

The chain couples TRBV5-1 to TRBJ2-2; no reliable D call. The CDR3 has 17 residues. Germline CDR1 reads SGHRS; CDR2 reads YFSETQ. With 0 bases removed from V and 0 bases from J, the gap between germline ends came to 12 bases. The CDR3 DNA follows: TGCGCCAGCAGCTTGGTAGCACCACGCACGAACACCGGGGAGCTGTTTTTT. It specifies CASSLVAPRTNTGELFF.

In DNA, the CDR3 is TGTGCCAGCAGTCCAACTAGCGGGAACGACGAGCAGTTCTTC. This codes for CASSPTSGNDEQFF. The chain recombines TRBV27 with TRBJ2-1, with 10 bases that match TRBD2. CDR3 length: 14 residues. Germline V gene lookup returns CDR1 MNHEY and CDR2 SMNVEV (reference sequence). The V and J ends lost 5 bases and 10 bases, in that order; junction bases with no gene match: 8.

The chain is built from TRBV28 and TRBJ2-7, with 7 bases fitting TRBD1. Germline CDR1 MDHEN, CDR2 SYDVKM. V was pared by 6 bases and J by 2 bases, with 10 bases of the junction left unmatched. CDR3 length: 15 residues. The CDR3 DNA reads TGTGCCAGCAGCCGGCCTGGGACAGAGACCTACGAGCAGTACTTC. The encoded protein is CASSRPGTETYEQYF.

The chain links TRBV5-4 to TRBJ2-3; 7 bases line up with TRBD2. The CDR3 is 14 residues long. Germline CDR1 SGHNT, CDR2 YYREEE (reference sequence). V shed 3 bases, J shed 2 bases, and the junction held 3 bases outside the gene matches. CDR3 protein: CASSSSGNTDTQYF. The CDR3 nucleotides read TGTGCCAGCAGCTCAAGCGGGAACACAGATACGCAGTATTTT.

The J gene is TRBJ2-7, the V gene TRBV27; possibly TRBD1 for D (6 bases). The CDR3 is 15 residues long. CDR1 MNHEY and CDR2 SMNVEV come from the germline V gene (reference sequence). The V end was cut by 4 bases, the J end by 2 bases, with 15 bases between. CDR3 nucleotide sequence: TGTGCCAGCAGTTCTAAGTCCGGGACAACCTACGAGCAGTACTTC. As protein: CASSSKSGTTYEQYF.

The chain combines TRBV9 with TRBJ2-1; 10 positions agree with TRBD2. This CDR3 is 15 amino acids long. Trimming at V came to 0 bases and at J to 9 bases, leaving 6 bases not matched to a gene. In germline, CDR1 is SGDLS, CDR2 YYNGEE. The chain's CDR3 is CASSVGLAGASEQFF. As DNA, the CDR3 is TGTGCCAGCAGCGTAGGTCTAGCGGGAGCTAGTGAGCAGTTCTTC.

The chain combines TRBV18 with TRBJ2-7; maybe TRBD1 (6 bases). This CDR3 contains 14 residues. Deletions cut 2 bases from V and 3 bases from J, with 11 bases between. Per germline, CDR1 KGHSH and CDR2 LQKENI. CDR3: CASSPKTGNYEQYF. Written as DNA, the CDR3 is TGTGCCAGCTCACCAAAAACAGGGAACTACGAGCAGTACTTC. The full variable domain, rest sourced from reference TRBV18 and TRBJ2-7, is NAGVMQNPRHLVRRRGQEARLRCSPMKGHSHVYWYRQLPEEGLKFMVYLQKENIIDESGMPKERFSAEFPKEGPSILRIQQVVRGDSAAYFCASSPKTGNYEQYFGPGTRLTVT.

The rearrangement links TRBV12-3 or TRBV12-4 to TRBJ1-1; TRBD1 matches at 7 bases. There are 13 residues in the CDR3. V trimming: 6 bases; J trimming: 2 bases; junction bases outside the gene matches: 3. The CDR3 is CASRGQTNTEAFF. DNA of the CDR3: TGTGCCAGCAGGGGACAGACTAACACTGAAGCTTTCTTT.

V usage is TRBV5-8 and J usage is TRBJ2-3; 7 bases are a match to TRBD2. The CDR3 runs to 15 residues. Per germline, CDR1 SGHTS and CDR2 YDEGEE. The V and J ends lost 2 bases and 3 bases, in that order; junction bases with no gene match: 6. The CDR3 DNA sequence: TGTGCCAGCAGCTTCCAAACCGGGAGGACAGATACGCAGTATTTT. This sequence encodes CASSFQTGRTDTQYF.

The V gene is TRBV9, the J gene TRBJ2-7; D possibly corresponds to TRBD2 (6 bases). V was pared by 0 bases and J by 5 bases, with 9 bases between. CDR1 is SGDLS and CDR2 is YYNGEE in the germline V gene. The CDR3 extends over 13 amino acids. In nucleotides, the CDR3 is TGTGCCAGCAGCGTAGGGGGGGAAAACGAGCAGTACTTC. It translates to CASSVGGENEQYF.

This chain links TRBV25-1 with TRBJ2-5; D is perhaps TRBD2 (6 bases). This CDR3 is built from 14 residues. Germline V gene sequence: CDR1 MGHDK, CDR2 SYGVNS. Trimming left V 5 bases short and J 5 bases short, with 15 bases between. The CDR3 spells CASSLWGVGETQYF. CDR3 bases: TGTGCCAGCAGTTTGTGGGGGGTGGGGGAGACCCAGTACTTC.

The chain links TRBV6-5 to TRBJ2-2; 7 bases agree with TRBD2. CDR3 length: 14 amino acids. V lost 10 bases to trimming and J lost 2 bases; unmatched junction nucleotides: 7. In germline, CDR1 is MNHEY, CDR2 SVGAGI. This chain's CDR3 is CAIRPGGNTGELFF. The CDR3 DNA sequence: TGTGCCATCCGCCCGGGGGGTAACACCGGGGAGCTGTTTTTT.

The V gene is TRBV11-1, the J gene TRBJ2-1; a possible D gene is TRBD1 (5 bases). The germline V gene encodes CDR1 SGHAT and CDR2 FQDESV (reference sequence). Trimming left V 5 bases short and J 9 bases short, with 11 bases between. This CDR3 contains 12 residues. CDR3 sequence reads: CASSAKQGEQFF. As DNA, the CDR3 is TGTGCCAGCAGCGCGAAGCAGGGTGAGCAGTTCTTC.

This clone occurred once. This chain uses TRBV7-9 with TRBJ2-5; TRBD2 matches 14 bases. The CDR3 runs 16 residues. Per germline, CDR1 SEHNR and CDR2 FQNEAQ (reference sequence). Unmatched junction bases numbered 8, after V lost 6 bases and J lost 5 bases. This CDR3 reads CASSSGLAGVWETQYF. CDR3 in DNA: TGTGCCAGCAGTTCGGGACTAGCGGGAGTGTGGGAGACCCAGTACTTC.

J is TRBJ2-7 and V is TRBV27; possible D gene TRBD2, 5 bases. V lost 4 bases and J lost 4, with 20 bases in between. Looked up from germline, CDR1 is MNHEY and CDR2 is SMNVEV (reference sequence). CDR3 size: 16 residues. The CDR3 DNA follows: TGTGCCAGCAGTTCCCGACTATCACGAGGCCTTTACGAGCAGTACTTC. This sequence encodes CASSSRLSRGLYEQYF.

This rearrangement joins TRBV7-9 to TRBJ2-1; 9 nucleotides match TRBD2. Trimming cost V 5 bases and J 8 bases; bases outside gene matches: 7. The CDR3 has 14 residues. Germline-derived CDR1 and CDR2 are SEHNR and FQNEAQ (reference sequence). CDR3 sequence reads: CASSPREGPHEQFF. The CDR3 DNA reads TGTGCCAGCAGCCCGCGGGAGGGCCCGCATGAGCAGTTCTTC.

This clone has a single count. The gene calls are TRBV7-2 and TRBJ1-5; D gene uncertain. V was clipped by 0 bases and J by 7 bases, with 7 bases between them. The CDR3 has 13 amino acids. Germline V gene lookup returns CDR1 SGHTA and CDR2 FQGNSA. The CDR3 loop reads CASSLARSQPQHF. The CDR3 DNA reads TGTGCCAGCAGCTTAGCGAGGTCGCAGCCCCAGCATTTT.

About this clone itself: Additional DNA sequences in this sample encode the identical CDR3. This chain connects TRBV7-2 to TRBJ2-2; TRBD2 aligns across 7 bases. V lost 5 bases, J lost 5 bases, and 5 bases stayed unmatched. The germline CDR1 and CDR2 sequences are SGHTA and FQGNSA. The CDR3 is 14 amino acids. The CDR3 region is CASSPSGGTGELFF. CDR3 DNA: TGTGCCAGCAGCCCTAGCGGAGGTACCGGGGAGCTGTTTTTT.

This chain uses TRBV4-3 with TRBJ1-2; 11 bases fit TRBD1. The CDR3 runs to 15 residues. Trimming at V came to 4 bases and at J to 4 bases, leaving 5 bases not matched to a gene. The germline CDR1 and CDR2 sequences are LGHNA and YSLEER. This CDR3 reads CASSPGQGASYGYTF. CDR3 DNA: TGCGCCAGCAGCCCAGGACAGGGGGCGAGCTATGGCTACACCTTC.